The T cell receptor beta chain described here comes from a study of T cell responses to AZD1222 COVID-19 vaccine. Findings and limits, study-wide: Distributed over spike, vaccine-associated CD4 TCRs predominated at 160-218 and 743-854. AZD1222 recipients seropositive at baseline numbered only six or seven.

CDR1 and CDR2 (germline): SGHNT, YYREEE (reference sequence). The CDR3 runs to 16 residues. V lost 4 bases to trimming and J lost 3 bases; unmatched junction nucleotides: 4. In regard to this clone: What it binds is unknown.

Some clones are missing from TCRdb's copy, which holds only in-frame ones; the method was immunoSEQ multiplex PCR. The sample consists of roughly 130,000 clones, about nine tenths of them appearing once. Sequencing used peripheral blood, obtained on day 0 of AZD1222 vaccination. This TCR was sampled from an adult in good health. The chain couples TRBV5-4 to TRBJ2-2; 12 bases line up with TRBD2. In nucleotides, the CDR3 is TGTGCCAGCAGCCTGGGGACTAGCGGGTACACCGGGGAGCTGTTTTTT. Translation: CASSLGTSGYTGELFF.